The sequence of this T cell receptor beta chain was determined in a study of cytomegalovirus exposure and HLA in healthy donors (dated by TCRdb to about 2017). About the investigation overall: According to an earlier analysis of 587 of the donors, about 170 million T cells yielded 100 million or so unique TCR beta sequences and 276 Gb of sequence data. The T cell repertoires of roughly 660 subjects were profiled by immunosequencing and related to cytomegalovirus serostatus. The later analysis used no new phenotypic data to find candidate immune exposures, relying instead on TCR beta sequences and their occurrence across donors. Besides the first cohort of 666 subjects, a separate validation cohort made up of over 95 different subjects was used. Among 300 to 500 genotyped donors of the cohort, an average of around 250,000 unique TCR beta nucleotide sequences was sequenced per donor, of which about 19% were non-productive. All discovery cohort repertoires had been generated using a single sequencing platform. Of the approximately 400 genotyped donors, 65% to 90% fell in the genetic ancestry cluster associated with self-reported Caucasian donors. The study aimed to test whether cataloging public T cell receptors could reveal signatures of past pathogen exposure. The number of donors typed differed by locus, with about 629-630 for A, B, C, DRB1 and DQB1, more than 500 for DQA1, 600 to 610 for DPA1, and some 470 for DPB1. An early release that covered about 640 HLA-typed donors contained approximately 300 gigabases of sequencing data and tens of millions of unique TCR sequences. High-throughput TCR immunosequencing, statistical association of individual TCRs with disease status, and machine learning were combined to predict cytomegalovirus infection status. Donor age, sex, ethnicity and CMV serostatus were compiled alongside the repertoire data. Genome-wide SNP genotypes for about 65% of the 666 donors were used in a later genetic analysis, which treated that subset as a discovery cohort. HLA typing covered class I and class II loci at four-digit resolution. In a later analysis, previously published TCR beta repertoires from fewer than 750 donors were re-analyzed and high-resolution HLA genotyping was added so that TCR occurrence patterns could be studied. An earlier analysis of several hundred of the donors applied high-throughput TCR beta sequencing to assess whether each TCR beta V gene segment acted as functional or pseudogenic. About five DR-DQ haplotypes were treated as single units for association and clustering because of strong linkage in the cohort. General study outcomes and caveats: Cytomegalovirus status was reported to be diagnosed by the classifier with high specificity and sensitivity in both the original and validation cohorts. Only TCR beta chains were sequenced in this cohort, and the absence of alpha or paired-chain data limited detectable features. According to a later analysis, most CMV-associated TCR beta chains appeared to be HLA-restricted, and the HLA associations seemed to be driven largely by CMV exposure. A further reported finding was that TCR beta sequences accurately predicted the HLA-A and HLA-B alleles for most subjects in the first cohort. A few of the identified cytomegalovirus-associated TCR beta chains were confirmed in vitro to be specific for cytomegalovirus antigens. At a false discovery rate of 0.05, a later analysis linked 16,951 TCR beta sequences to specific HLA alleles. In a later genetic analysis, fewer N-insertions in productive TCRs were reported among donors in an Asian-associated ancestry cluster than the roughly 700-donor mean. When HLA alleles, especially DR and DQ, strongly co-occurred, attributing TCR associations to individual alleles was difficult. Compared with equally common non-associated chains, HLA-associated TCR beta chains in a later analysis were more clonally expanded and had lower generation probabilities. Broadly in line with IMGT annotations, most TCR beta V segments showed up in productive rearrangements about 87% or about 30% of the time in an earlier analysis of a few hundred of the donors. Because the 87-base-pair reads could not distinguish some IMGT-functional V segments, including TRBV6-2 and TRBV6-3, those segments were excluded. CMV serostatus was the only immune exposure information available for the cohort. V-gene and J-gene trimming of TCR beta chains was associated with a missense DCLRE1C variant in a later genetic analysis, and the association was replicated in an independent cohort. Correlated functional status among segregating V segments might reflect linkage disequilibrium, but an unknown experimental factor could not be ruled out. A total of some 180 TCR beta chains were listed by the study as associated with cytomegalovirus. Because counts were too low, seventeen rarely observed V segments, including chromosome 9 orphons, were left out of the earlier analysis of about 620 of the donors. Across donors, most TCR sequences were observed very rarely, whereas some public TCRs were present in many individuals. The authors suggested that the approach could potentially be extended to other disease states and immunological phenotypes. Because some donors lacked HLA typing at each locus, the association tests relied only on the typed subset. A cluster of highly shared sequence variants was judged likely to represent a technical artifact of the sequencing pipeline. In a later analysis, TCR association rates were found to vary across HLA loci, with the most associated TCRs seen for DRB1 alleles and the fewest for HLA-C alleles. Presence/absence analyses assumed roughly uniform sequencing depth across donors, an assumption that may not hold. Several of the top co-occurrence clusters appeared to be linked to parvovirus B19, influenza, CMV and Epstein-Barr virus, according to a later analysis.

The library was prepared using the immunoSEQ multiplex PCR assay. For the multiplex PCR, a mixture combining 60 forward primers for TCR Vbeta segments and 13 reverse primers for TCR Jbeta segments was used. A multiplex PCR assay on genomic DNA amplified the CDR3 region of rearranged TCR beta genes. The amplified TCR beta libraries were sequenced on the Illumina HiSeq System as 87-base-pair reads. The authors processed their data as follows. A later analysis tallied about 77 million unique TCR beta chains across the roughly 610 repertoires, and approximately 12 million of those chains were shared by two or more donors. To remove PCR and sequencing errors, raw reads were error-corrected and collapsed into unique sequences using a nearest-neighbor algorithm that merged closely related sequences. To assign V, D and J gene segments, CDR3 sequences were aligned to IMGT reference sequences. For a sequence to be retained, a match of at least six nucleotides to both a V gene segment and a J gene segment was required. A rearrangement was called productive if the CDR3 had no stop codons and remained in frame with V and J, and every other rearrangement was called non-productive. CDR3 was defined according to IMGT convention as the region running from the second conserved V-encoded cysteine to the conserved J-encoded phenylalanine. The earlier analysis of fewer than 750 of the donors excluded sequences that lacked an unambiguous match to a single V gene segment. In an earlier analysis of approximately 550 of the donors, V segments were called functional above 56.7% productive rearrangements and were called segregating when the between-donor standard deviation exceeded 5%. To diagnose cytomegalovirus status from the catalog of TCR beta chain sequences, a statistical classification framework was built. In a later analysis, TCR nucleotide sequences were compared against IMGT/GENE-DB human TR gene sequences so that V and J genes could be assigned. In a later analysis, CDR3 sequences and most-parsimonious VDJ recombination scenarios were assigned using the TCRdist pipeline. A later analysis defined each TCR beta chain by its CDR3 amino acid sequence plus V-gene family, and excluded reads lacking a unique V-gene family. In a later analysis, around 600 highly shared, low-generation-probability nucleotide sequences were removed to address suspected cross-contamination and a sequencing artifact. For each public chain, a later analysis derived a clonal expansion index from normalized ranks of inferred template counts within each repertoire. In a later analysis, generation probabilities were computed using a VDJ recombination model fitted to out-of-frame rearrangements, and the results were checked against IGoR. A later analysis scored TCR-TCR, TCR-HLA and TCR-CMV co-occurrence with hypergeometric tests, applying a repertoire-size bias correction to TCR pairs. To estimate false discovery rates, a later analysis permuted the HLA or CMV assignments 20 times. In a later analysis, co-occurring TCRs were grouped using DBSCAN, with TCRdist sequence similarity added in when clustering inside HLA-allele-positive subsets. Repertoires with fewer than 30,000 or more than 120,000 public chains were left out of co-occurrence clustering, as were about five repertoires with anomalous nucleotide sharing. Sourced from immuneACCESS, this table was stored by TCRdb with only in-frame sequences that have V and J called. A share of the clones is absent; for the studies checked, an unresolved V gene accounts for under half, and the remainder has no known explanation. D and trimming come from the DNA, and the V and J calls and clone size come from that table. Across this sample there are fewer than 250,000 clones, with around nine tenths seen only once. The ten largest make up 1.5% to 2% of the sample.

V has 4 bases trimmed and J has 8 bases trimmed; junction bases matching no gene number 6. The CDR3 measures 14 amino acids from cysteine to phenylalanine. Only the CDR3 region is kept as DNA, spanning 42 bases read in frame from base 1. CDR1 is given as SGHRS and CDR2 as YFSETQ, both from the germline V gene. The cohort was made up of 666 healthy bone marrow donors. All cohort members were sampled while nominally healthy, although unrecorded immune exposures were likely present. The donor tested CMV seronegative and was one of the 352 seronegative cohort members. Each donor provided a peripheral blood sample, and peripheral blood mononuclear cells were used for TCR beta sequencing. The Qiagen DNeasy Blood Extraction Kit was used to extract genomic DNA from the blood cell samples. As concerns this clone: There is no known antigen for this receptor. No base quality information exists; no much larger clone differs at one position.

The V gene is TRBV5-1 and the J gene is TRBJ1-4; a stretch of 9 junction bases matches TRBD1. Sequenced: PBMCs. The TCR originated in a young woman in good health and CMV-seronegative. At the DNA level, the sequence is TGCGCCAGCAGCCCCCTGGACAGGGGAGAAAAACTGTTTTTT. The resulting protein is CASSPLDRGEKLFF.